This TCR beta chain was profiled in a study of T cell repertoires in cytomegalovirus infection. Study information: Through public TCR beta signatures, both CMV infection and matching HLA type were indicated.

Regarding the study as a whole: The ex vivo response showed dominance by HLA-C-restricted CMV-specific TCR beta clonotypes.

TCRdb processed the reads anew with MiXCR; each CDR3 protein has one entry. The sample holds a few hundred thousand distinct CDR3 sequences, 17% seen once. This clonotype was picked up many times. Its specificity is not known. Germline CDR1 and CDR2: SGHVS and FQNEAQ. This CDR3 has 16 residues. V dropped 1 base and J dropped 1 base, with 12 bases sitting between them. The sample was PBMCs. The gene calls are TRBV7-8 and TRBJ2-3, with D perhaps matching TRBD1 (6 bases). The sequence was collected from a human donor in good health (CMV status not recorded). Some clones in this sample may be carry-over from other donors' samples. The CDR3 protein is CASSLVTGIRTDTQYF. CDR3 in DNA: TGTGCCAGCAGCTTAGTAACAGGGATACGCACAGATACGCAGTATTTT.